Each of the 31 T cell receptor beta chains below was sequenced from the same sample in a study of patients and donors after allogeneic stem cell transplantation. Via MiXCR, TCRdb re-called the RT-PCR reads, giving one row per CDR3 protein. The table has some 200,000 distinct CDR3 sequences, 41% seen once. Sequenced sample: blood, either unsorted or a sorted T cell fraction (not recorded which). These receptors were taken from a human donor who was either an allogeneic HSCT recipient or a stem cell or donor lymphocyte infusion donor (not recorded which). It is not recorded whose cells these are; they may come from a transplant donor.

The chain links TRBV11-2 to TRBJ2-1, with D perhaps TRBD2 (6 bases). Deletions cut 6 bases from V and 4 bases from J, with 16 bases between. The length of the CDR3 is 15 residues. Germline loops: CDR1 SGHAT, CDR2 FQNNGV. In nucleotides, the CDR3 is TGTGCCAGCAGGATCGCGGGGCGAGATTACAATGAGCAGTTCTTC. Amino acids: CASRIAGRDYNEQFF. The variable domain in full, with the rest retrieved from reference TRBV11-2 and TRBJ2-1, is EAGVAQSPRYKIIEKRQSVAFWCNPISGHATLYWYQQILGQGPKLLIQFQNNGVVDDSQLPKDRFSAERLKGVDSTLKIQPAKLEDSAVYLCASRIAGRDYNEQFFGPGTRLTVL.

This chain uses TRBV5-5 with TRBJ1-1; D uncertain. The CDR3 has 12 residues. The germline CDR1 and CDR2 sequences are SGHKS and YYEKEE (reference sequence). The ends were cut back, 4 bases at V and 6 bases at J, with 10 bases in the middle. The CDR3 region is CASSGMTPEAFF. The DNA for the CDR3 is TGTGCCAGCAGCGGAATGACTCCTGAAGCTTTCTTT.

This clonotype appeared a few times. The J gene is TRBJ1-2, the V gene TRBV7-2, with D perhaps TRBD1 (6 bases). The CDR3 has 14 amino acids. The ends were cut back, 1 base at V and 4 bases at J, with 10 bases in the middle. Germline V gives CDR1 SGHTA, CDR2 FQGNSA. This CDR3 reads CASSLEGGGYGYTF. The CDR3 nucleotides are TGTGCCAGCAGCTTAGAGGGGGGCGGCTATGGCTACACCTTC.

The rearrangement links TRBV27 to TRBJ2-1; D gene unclear. CDR1 and CDR2 (germline): MNHEY, SMNVEV (reference sequence). The CDR3 runs 13 residues. V was pared by 5 bases and J by 8 bases, with 13 bases between. In DNA, the CDR3 is TGTGCCAGCAGTATAAACCCGGGCCATGAGCAGTTCTTC. It translates to CASSINPGHEQFF.

This clonotype showed up just a few times. The chain is built from TRBV6-5 and TRBJ2-7; possibly TRBD1 for D (6 bases). V lost 2 bases to trimming and J lost 3 bases, with 17 bases between them. CDR1 MNHEY and CDR2 SVGAGI come from the germline V gene. The CDR3 is 16 residues long. This CDR3 reads CASSYHRVLFDYEQYF. The CDR3 DNA reads as TGTGCCAGCAGTTACCACAGGGTGCTTTTCGACTACGAGCAGTACTTC.

The chain links TRBV15 to TRBJ2-1; TRBD2 aligns across 13 bases. The CDR3 length is 18 residues. Looked up from germline, CDR1 is LNHNV and CDR2 is YYDKDF (reference sequence). After removal of 0 bases from V and 0 bases from J, the junction contained 2 bases not matched to a gene. The CDR3 is CATSREWTSGSSYNEQFF. In DNA form, the CDR3 reads TGTGCCACCAGCAGAGAGTGGACTAGCGGGAGCTCCTACAATGAGCAGTTCTTC.

The rearrangement joins TRBV12-3 or TRBV12-4 to TRBJ2-7; 7 nucleotides line up with TRBD2. The CDR3 is made up of 15 amino acids. The V gene end was trimmed by 5 bases and the J gene end by 0 bases; junction bases not matched to a gene: 7. The CDR3 nucleotides are TGTGCCAGCAGTCCCGTTGGCGGGAGCTCCTACGAGCAGTACTTC. Protein sequence: CASSPVGGSSYEQYF.

The rearrangement joins TRBV27 to TRBJ2-1, with TRBD2 identical over 8 bases. With V trimmed by 7 bases and J by 7 bases, 12 bases remained unmatched. The CDR3 runs to 15 residues. Germline V gene sequence: CDR1 MNHEY, CDR2 SMNVEV (reference sequence). The CDR3 region is CASNPSGGRRNEQFF. Here the CDR3 DNA reads TGTGCCAGCAATCCCAGCGGGGGCAGGAGAAATGAGCAGTTCTTC.

This clonotype was picked up a small number of times. V usage is TRBV15 and J usage is TRBJ2-7; 12 bases are shared with TRBD2. V lost 5 bases to trimming and J lost 6 bases; unmatched junction nucleotides: 2. The CDR3 totals 13 residues. From germline, CDR1 is LNHNV and CDR2 YYDKDF (reference sequence). CDR3: CATSPTSGSEQYF. CDR3 nucleotides: TGTGCCACCAGCCCGACTAGCGGGAGCGAGCAGTACTTC.

This chain joins TRBV18 and TRBJ2-1; 8 positions agree with TRBD2. This CDR3 is built from 17 residues. Germline V gene sequence: CDR1 KGHSH, CDR2 LQKENI. The trim removed 6 bases at V and 4 bases at J, leaving 14 bases unmatched. CDR3 loop: CASSPREASGWYNEQFF. The CDR3 DNA reads TGTGCCAGCTCCCCAAGGGAAGCTAGCGGGTGGTACAATGAGCAGTTCTTC.

CDR3 sequence (DNA): TGTGCCAGCATGGACGGACGCTACGAGCAGTACTTC. Translation gives CASMDGRYEQYF. The chain is built from TRBV7-9 and TRBJ2-7, with no clear D. CDR1 and CDR2 (germline): SEHNR, FQNEAQ (reference sequence). The CDR3 length is 12 residues. V lost 7 bases to trimming and J lost 3 bases, with 10 bases between them.

V is TRBV5-6 and J is TRBJ1-5; D possibly corresponds to TRBD1 (5 bases). Germline CDR1 and CDR2: SGHDT and YYEEEE. This CDR3 comprises 14 residues. Trimming removed 3 bases at V and 7 bases at J, with 14 bases between. The DNA for the CDR3 is TGTGCCAGCAGCTCCCAGGGTCTTGAACAGCCCCAGCATTTT. It encodes CASSSQGLEQPQHF.

This chain joins TRBV24-1 and TRBJ2-2, with 7 bases identical to TRBD2. The CDR3 has 16 amino acids. The V gene end was trimmed by 8 bases and the J gene end by 1 base; junction bases not matched to a gene: 9. Germline V lookup: CDR1 KGHDR, CDR2 SFDVKD. The CDR3: CATTASGFENTGELFF. The DNA of the CDR3 is TGTGCCACCACGGCTAGCGGTTTCGAGAACACCGGGGAGCTGTTTTTT.

Only a few counts were recorded for this clonotype. J is TRBJ1-1 and V is TRBV4-2; D unresolved. This CDR3 has 15 amino acids. The germline V and J ends were trimmed by 7 bases and 2 bases, with 17 bases remaining between them. The germline V gene encodes CDR1 LGHNA and CDR2 YNFKEQ. The DNA for the CDR3 is TGTGCCAGCAACCCCAATACAGCACCCAACACTGAAGCTTTCTTT. Amino acid sequence: CASNPNTAPNTEAFF.

The J gene is TRBJ2-5, the V gene TRBV5-1; no firm D call. V lost 7 bases and J lost 0, with 7 bases in between. The germline V gene has CDR1 SGHRS and CDR2 YFSETQ. CDR3 length: 12 amino acids. CDR3 protein: CASGMNQETQYF. In nucleotides, the CDR3 is TGCGCCAGCGGAATGAACCAAGAGACCCAGTACTTC.

Only a few counts were recorded for this clonotype. The rearrangement joins TRBV29-1 to TRBJ2-1; TRBD1 matches 8 bases. The trim removed 7 bases at V and 6 bases at J, leaving 11 bases unmatched. The CDR3 totals 14 residues. Germline lookup yields CDR1 SQVTM and CDR2 ANQGSEA. CDR3 region: CSGDGTGGINEQFF. The CDR3 DNA reads as TGCAGCGGGGATGGGACAGGAGGAATCAATGAGCAGTTCTTC.

This clonotype showed up just a few times. V is TRBV27 and J is TRBJ2-1; D may be TRBD1 or TRBD2 (5 bases each). Germline V lookup: CDR1 MNHEY, CDR2 SMNVEV (reference sequence). V was cut by 1 base and J by 7 bases, with 23 bases left in between. This CDR3 spans 18 amino acids. The CDR3 DNA reads TGTGCCAGCAGTTTATTTCCCCGGGGCCTCGAGGGGTGGAATGAGCAGTTCTTC. Its translation: CASSLFPRGLEGWNEQFF.

The rearrangement links TRBV27 to TRBJ2-1, with D possibly being TRBD1 or TRBD2 (6 bases each). Per germline, CDR1 MNHEY and CDR2 SMNVEV (reference sequence). V was clipped by 6 bases and J by 10 bases, with 16 bases between them. The CDR3 contains 13 residues. CDR3 protein: CASRAPTGREQFF. The CDR3 coding sequence is TGTGCCAGCAGAGCCCCTACAGGGAGGGAGCAGTTCTTC.

The table lists this clonotype with many counts. V and J are TRBV20-1 and TRBJ1-2; D might be TRBD1 (5 bases). Germline V gene sequence: CDR1 DFQATT, CDR2 SNEGSKA (reference sequence). The CDR3 extends over 13 amino acids. V was shortened by 0 bases and J by 7 bases, with 12 bases between the two germline ends. The CDR3 DNA is TGCAGTGCTAGAGACCCGTTGGGGCTTGGCTACACCTTC. Translation: CSARDPLGLGYTF.

The CDR3 spells CSVSGGIYGYTF. CDR3 in DNA: TGCAGCGTCTCCGGGGGGATCTATGGCTACACCTTC. J is TRBJ1-2 and V is TRBV29-1; D possibly corresponds to TRBD1 (5 bases). Trimming shortened V by 6 bases and J by 4 bases, and 12 bases separated the two germline ends. This CDR3 is 12 amino acids long. CDR1 is SQVTM and CDR2 is ANQGSEA in the germline V gene.

This chain connects TRBV7-8 to TRBJ2-3, with 12 nucleotides matching TRBD2. The CDR3 sequence is 20 residues long. Trimming removed 5 bases from V and 2 bases from J; junction bases left unmatched: 17. The germline CDR1 and CDR2 sequences are SGHVS and FQNEAQ. The CDR3 spells CASSPPLAGGPSSPTDTQYF. As DNA, the CDR3 is TGTGCCAGCAGCCCCCCCCTAGCGGGAGGGCCCTCTTCCCCCACAGATACGCAGTATTTT.

V usage is TRBV9 and J usage is TRBJ2-3, with 8 positions matching TRBD2. V lost 3 bases and J lost 0; bases outside the gene matches: 12. Germline V gene sequence: CDR1 SGDLS, CDR2 YYNGEE. This CDR3 is 18 amino acids long. The CDR3 DNA follows: TGTGCCAGCAGCGCCTTCACTAGCGGTCGATCTAGCACAGATACGCAGTATTTT. It yields the protein CASSAFTSGRSSTDTQYF.

The chain links TRBV9 to TRBJ2-4; the match to TRBD1 covers 7 bases. The CDR3 extends over 15 amino acids. Germline CDR1 and CDR2: SGDLS and YYNGEE. V lost 1 base and J lost 2; bases outside the gene matches: 3. The CDR3 sequence: CASSVSGGTKNIQYF. As DNA, the CDR3 is TGTGCCAGCAGCGTATCAGGGGGAACCAAAAACATTCAGTACTTC.

J is TRBJ2-1 and V is TRBV12-3 or TRBV12-4, with 11 bases identical to TRBD2. This CDR3 region has 16 residues. Trimming took 1 base from V and 10 from J; bases not matched to a gene: 9. As DNA, the CDR3 is TGTGCCAGCAGTTTAGGGCATAGCGGGAGGGCCATCGAGCAGTTCTTC. Encoded protein: CASSLGHSGRAIEQFF.

In this sample, this clonotype turned up many times. The chain joins TRBV4-3 to TRBJ1-1, with TRBD1 matching over 11 bases. Unmatched junction bases numbered 1, after V lost 1 base and J lost 3 bases. CDR3 length: 15 residues. Germline V gene data show CDR1 as LGHNA and CDR2 as YSLEER. CDR3: CASSQAGQGDTEAFF. In DNA form, the CDR3 reads TGCGCCAGCAGCCAAGCGGGACAGGGGGACACTGAAGCTTTCTTT.

This chain connects TRBV5-6 to TRBJ1-1; the D gene is possibly TRBD1 (6 bases). The germline CDR1 and CDR2 sequences are SGHDT and YYEEEE. The CDR3 has 15 amino acids. The V gene lost 2 bases and the J gene lost 6 bases, with 17 bases spanning the gap. CDR3 coding DNA: TGTGCCAGCAGCTTCGGGGGGGGCCCAGTGGCTGAAGCTTTCTTT. Protein sequence: CASSFGGGPVAEAFF.

This clonotype was seen more than once but under ten times. The J gene is TRBJ1-1, the V gene TRBV20-1; perhaps TRBD1 as D (5 bases). The CDR3 is 12 residues long. Trimming cost V 0 bases and J 4 bases, with 6 bases left between them. Germline CDR1 DFQATT, CDR2 SNEGSKA (reference sequence). CDR3 loop: CSAREGGTEAFF. CDR3 nucleotide sequence: TGCAGTGCTAGAGAGGGGGGCACTGAAGCTTTCTTT.

V is TRBV6-2 or TRBV6-3 and J is TRBJ1-2; TRBD1 might be the D (6 bases). This CDR3 has 13 residues. The germline V gene encodes CDR1 MNHEY and CDR2 SVGEGT. Trimming took 5 bases from V and 1 from J, leaving 8 bases between them. CDR3 DNA: TGTGCCAGCAGTGACAGGATTAACTATGGCTACACCTTC. Its translation: CASSDRINYGYTF.

The genes are TRBV7-2 and TRBJ2-5; D call uncertain. This CDR3 is built from 15 residues. From germline, CDR1 is SGHTA and CDR2 FQGNSA. Deletions cut 7 bases from V and 5 bases from J, with 20 bases between. The CDR3 here is CASTPELHLGETQYF. CDR3 nucleotide sequence: TGTGCCAGCACCCCGGAGTTACACTTAGGGGAGACCCAGTACTTC.

The table lists this clonotype with a few counts. The V gene is TRBV12-3 or TRBV12-4, the J gene TRBJ2-7, with 10 nucleotides matching TRBD2. The V and J ends lost 3 bases and 6 bases, in that order; junction bases with no gene match: 5. The CDR3 is made up of 14 amino acids. The CDR3 DNA is TGTGCCAGCAGTTTTCTGGCTAGCGGGAGCGAGCAGTACTTC. Translation: CASSFLASGSEQYF.

The chain is built from TRBV27 and TRBJ2-7, with D perhaps TRBD1 (7 bases). Germline V gives CDR1 MNHEY, CDR2 SMNVEV (reference sequence). The CDR3 is 15 residues long. Deletions cut 7 bases from V and 5 bases from J, with 21 bases between. The CDR3 DNA is TGTGCCAGCAACATTCCAGGGGGGCGAAGCCACGAGCAGTACTTC. Amino acid sequence: CASNIPGGRSHEQYF.